These 28 T cell receptor beta chains were sequenced from one sample in a study of CXCR3-negative and CXCR3-positive naive CD8 T cells (dated by TCRdb to the late 2010s). What the study reported, not specific to this receptor: TRB CDR3s from CXCR3-positive naive cells showed higher hydrophobicity (lower Kidera factor 4), lower energy, and higher strength and volume indices than CXCR3-negative naive cells.

Reads for this sample came from a NextSeq 550. The Human TCR Profiling Kit (MiLaboratory) was used to prepare UMI-labeled 5' RACE TRB cDNA libraries. The reads underwent TCRdb reprocessing, giving one record for each CDR3 protein sequence and no DNA. In this sample's table one finds tens of thousands of distinct CDR3 sequences. About 4.9% of the sample lies in the top ten. These receptors' antigens are unknown. Material: naive CXCR3+ CD8+ T cells from blood. The cell subset or site label of this sample denotes: CD45RO-CCR7+CD27+CD95- naive CD8+ T cells expressing CXCR3 (TNR3+). These receptors all come from a human donor in good health. Some clones in this sample may be carry-over from other donors' samples.

CDR3 loop: CSEADGLAGGYTF. The V call is TRBV29-1, the J call TRBJ1-2. Germline assignment: CDR1 SQVTM and CDR2 ANQGSEA. The CDR3 runs to 13 residues.

The chain recombines TRBV4-3 with TRBJ2-7. Germline V gives CDR1 LGHNA, CDR2 YSLEER. The CDR3 contains 15 residues. The CDR3 reads CASSQEDGFGYEQYF.

V is TRBV7-9 and J is TRBJ2-7; as DNA is missing, the TRBD1 call by TCRdb cannot be tested. The CDR3 covers 14 residues. The germline CDR1 and CDR2 sequences are SEHNR and FQNEAQ (reference sequence). The CDR3 loop reads CASSTKGSGAEQYF.

This chain connects TRBV21-1 to TRBJ1-6. TRBV21-1 is given as a pseudogene. The CDR3 has 19 residues. The chain's CDR3 is CASSKGQPLSSSYNSPLHF.

The chain is built from TRBV12-3 or TRBV12-4 and TRBJ2-7; as DNA is missing, the TRBD1 call by TCRdb cannot be tested. The CDR3 consists of 16 residues. The CDR3 protein is CASSFPRGGGSYEQYF.

This chain connects TRBV20-1 to TRBJ1-5. CDR3 length: 13 residues. The V gene's germline CDR1 is DFQATT and CDR2 SNEGSKA (reference sequence). This chain's CDR3 is CSAPRGGGQPQHF.

CDR3 sequence: CASSESPGNSNQPQHF. The V gene is TRBV10-2, the J gene TRBJ1-5. Germline V lookup: CDR1 WSHSY, CDR2 SAAADI. The CDR3 loop spans 16 amino acids.

This chain connects TRBV20-1 to TRBJ2-7; TCRdb's D gene call, TRBD1, goes unchecked for lack of DNA. The CDR3 runs 16 residues. Per the germline V gene, CDR1 is DFQATT and CDR2 is SNEGSKA (reference sequence). CDR3 in amino acids: CSARETGTGGTYEQYF.

J is TRBJ1-5 and V is TRBV15; TCRdb names TRBD1, which stays unverified in the absence of DNA. Germline V gene sequence: CDR1 LNHNV, CDR2 YYDKDF (reference sequence). The CDR3 is made up of 16 amino acids. CDR3 protein: CATSADTTRGGQPQHF.

The V gene is TRBV29-1, the J gene TRBJ1-1; TCRdb picks TRBD1, but there is no DNA to check that call. This CDR3 comprises 11 residues. Per the germline V gene, CDR1 is SQVTM and CDR2 is ANQGSEA. CDR3 loop: CSDTTGLEAFF.

The chain is built from TRBV30 and TRBJ2-7; TCRdb indicates TRBD1, and absent DNA this call remains unverified. This CDR3 region has 15 residues. From germline, CDR1 is GTSNPN and CDR2 SVGIG (reference sequence). CDR3 protein: CAWVGVGTGSYEQYF.

This chain links TRBV7-9 with TRBJ2-7; TCRdb proposes TRBD1, but this gene call is untestable without DNA. Germline CDR1 is SEHNR and CDR2 is FQNEAQ (reference sequence). CDR3 length: 16 residues. This CDR3 reads CASSLVVPSRGDEQYF.

V and J are TRBV29-1 and TRBJ2-2. Germline V gene sequence: CDR1 SQVTM, CDR2 ANQGSEA. The CDR3 consists of 15 residues. The CDR3: CSVFTVERGTGELFF.

J is TRBJ1-1 and V is TRBV4-1; TCRdb outputs TRBD1, but without DNA this stays unchecked. CDR1 is MGHRA and CDR2 is YSYEKL in the germline V gene. CDR3 length equals 18 residues. The CDR3 region is CASSQMGADVGGNTEAFF.

This chain links TRBV7-2 with TRBJ2-3; TCRdb picks TRBD2, but there is no DNA to check that call. The germline CDR1 and CDR2 sequences are SGHTA and FQGNSA. This CDR3 comprises 18 residues. Here the CDR3 reads CASSLALLAGSNTDTQYF.

The chain employs TRBV29-1 and TRBJ1-2. This CDR3 is built from 13 residues. The germline V gene has CDR1 SQVTM and CDR2 ANQGSEA. CDR3 sequence reads: CSVREAKDYGYTF.

The chain joins TRBV7-9 to TRBJ2-7; TCRdb returns TRBD1, unconfirmable since there is no DNA. The germline gives CDR1 SEHNR, CDR2 FQNEAQ (reference sequence). This CDR3 contains 13 residues. CDR3 sequence: CASSGDRGYEQYF. The full variable domain, with the rest looked up from reference TRBV7-9 and TRBJ2-7, is DTGVSQNPRHKITKRGQNVTFRCDPISEHNRLYWYRQTLGQGPEFLTYFQNEAQLEKSRLLSDRFSAERPKGSFSTLEIQRTEQGDSAMYLCASSGDRGYEQYFGPGTRLTVT.

The J gene is TRBJ2-2, the V gene TRBV14. CDR3 length equals 15 residues. Per germline, CDR1 SGHDN and CDR2 FVKESK. The CDR3: CASSLSGANTGELFF.

The chain has TRBV29-1 and TRBJ1-2; TCRdb indicates TRBD1, and absent DNA this call remains unverified. Germline V gives CDR1 SQVTM, CDR2 ANQGSEA. CDR3 length equals 14 residues. This chain's CDR3 is CSVVEGYGAYGYTF.

The rearrangement joins TRBV7-2 to TRBJ2-2; TCRdb names TRBD1, which stays unverified in the absence of DNA. The CDR3 is 13 residues long. In germline, CDR1 is SGHTA, CDR2 FQGNSA. The chain's CDR3 is CASSSVGPGELFF.

The chain combines TRBV7-3 with TRBJ1-2. CDR3 length: 13 residues. The germline gives CDR1 SGHTA, CDR2 FQGTGA. The CDR3: CASSPSPLWGYTF.

The V call is TRBV12-3 or TRBV12-4, the J call TRBJ1-2. CDR3 length equals 13 residues. This CDR3 is CASSFSGWYGYTF.

The chain has TRBV4-3 and TRBJ1-1; no DNA is available, so the TRBD1 call from TCRdb remains unchecked. The length of the CDR3 is 16 residues. CDR1 and CDR2 (germline): LGHNA, YSLEER. CDR3 sequence reads: CASSQDARWGDTEAFF.

The J gene is TRBJ2-7, the V gene TRBV7-9; TCRdb outputs TRBD1, but without DNA this stays unchecked. The germline gives CDR1 SEHNR, CDR2 FQNEAQ (reference sequence). The CDR3 spans 14 residues. The CDR3 spells CASRAGDIGYEQYF.

The V and J genes are TRBV14 and TRBJ2-7; TCRdb reports TRBD2, a call that lacks DNA to check it against. The germline V gene has CDR1 SGHDN and CDR2 FVKESK. This CDR3 comprises 15 residues. CDR3 in amino acids: CASSAQRDLSYEQYF. The full variable domain, in which reference TRBV14 and TRBJ2-7 provide the parts outside the CDR3, is EAGVTQFPSHSVIEKGQTVTLRCDPISGHDNLYWYRRVMGKEIKFLLHFVKESKQDESGMPNNRFLAERTGGTYSTLKVQPAELEDSGVYFCASSAQRDLSYEQYFGPGTRLTVT.

The gene calls are TRBV6-5 and TRBJ2-1; TCRdb picks TRBD1, but there is no DNA to check that call. Germline V lookup: CDR1 MNHEY, CDR2 SVGAGI. The CDR3 covers 18 residues. This CDR3 reads CASSYHKQGQGSDNEQFF.

The chain employs TRBV9 and TRBJ2-1. Per germline, CDR1 SGDLS and CDR2 YYNGEE. The CDR3 loop spans 15 amino acids. The CDR3 loop is CASSETGGSYNEQFF.

This chain links TRBV7-9 with TRBJ2-2; TCRdb selects TRBD1, and the lack of DNA leaves this call unchecked. Germline V CDR1 and CDR2: SEHNR, FQNEAQ (reference sequence). This CDR3 region has 14 residues. CDR3 sequence: CASSPWTGTGELFF.